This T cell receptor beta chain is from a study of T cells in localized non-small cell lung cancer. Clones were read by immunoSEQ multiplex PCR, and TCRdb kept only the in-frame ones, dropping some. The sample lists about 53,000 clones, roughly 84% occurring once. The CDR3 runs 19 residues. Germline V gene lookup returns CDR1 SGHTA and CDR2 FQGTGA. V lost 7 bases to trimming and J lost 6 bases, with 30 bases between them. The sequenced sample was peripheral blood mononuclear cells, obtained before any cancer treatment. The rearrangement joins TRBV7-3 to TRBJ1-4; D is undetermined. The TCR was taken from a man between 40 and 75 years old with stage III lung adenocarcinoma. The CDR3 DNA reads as TGTGCCAGCAAAGGAGGGAGGGTCCCACGTCAAGAGGGAGATGAAAAACTGTTTTTT. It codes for CASKGGRVPRQEGDEKLFF. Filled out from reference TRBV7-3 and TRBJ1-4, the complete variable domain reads GAGVSQTPSNKVTEKGKYVELRCDPISGHTALYWYRQSLGQGPEFLIYFQGTGAADDSGLPNDRFFAVRPEGSVSTLKIQRTERGDSAVYLCASKGGRVPRQEGDEKLFFGSGTQLSVL.